This TCR beta chain was identified during a study of cytomegalovirus exposure and HLA in healthy donors. The study, taken as a whole, reports: CMV serostatus stood as the only immune exposure information on hand. Cytomegalovirus status, reportedly, was diagnosed with high specificity and sensitivity by the classifier. In a later analysis, at a false discovery rate of 0.05, under 20,000 TCR beta sequences were associated with HLA alleles. Most CMV-associated TCR beta chains appeared HLA-restricted in a later analysis.

Germline V lookup: CDR1 WNHNN, CDR2 SYGVQD (reference sequence). The trim removed 5 bases at V and 11 bases at J, leaving 13 bases unmatched. The CDR3 spans 14 residues. The study ran its PCR with 60 Vbeta and 13 Jbeta primers. Generated by immunoSEQ multiplex PCR, the TCRdb table keeps only in-frame clones and is missing some. The table has over 100,000 clones, roughly 82% seen once. Notes on this clone: Its target is unknown.

This chain links TRBV10-1 with TRBJ2-5, with TRBD1 matching 8 bases. The TCR originated in a woman aged 18 to 35 in good health and CMV-seropositive. The sequenced material came from PBMCs. The CDR3 DNA reads as TGCGCCAGCAGTATGACAGGGGTCGATGGGGAGCAGTACTTC. As protein: CASSMTGVDGEQYF.